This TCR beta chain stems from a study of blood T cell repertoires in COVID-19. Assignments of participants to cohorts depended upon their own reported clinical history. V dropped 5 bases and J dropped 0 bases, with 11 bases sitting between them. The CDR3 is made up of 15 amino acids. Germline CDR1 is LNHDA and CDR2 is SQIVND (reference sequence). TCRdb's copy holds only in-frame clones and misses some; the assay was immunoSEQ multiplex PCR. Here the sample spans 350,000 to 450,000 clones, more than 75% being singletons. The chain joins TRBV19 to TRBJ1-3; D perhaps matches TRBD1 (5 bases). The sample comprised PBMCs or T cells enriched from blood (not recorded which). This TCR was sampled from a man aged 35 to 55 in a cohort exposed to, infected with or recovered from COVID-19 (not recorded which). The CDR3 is CASSADRSSGNTIYF. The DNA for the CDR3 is TGTGCCAGTAGTGCCGACAGAAGCTCTGGAAACACCATATATTTT.